This T cell receptor (beta chain) stems from a study of T cell responses to AZD1222 COVID-19 vaccine. Points from the study as a whole: Donors skewed white British and female; clonal diversity was possibly underestimated.

Assay used: immunoSEQ multiplex PCR; TCRdb lists only in-frame clones, some missing. The top ten clones hold 3% to 4% of a sample with around 120,000 clones, approximately 90% of them seen once. Points on this clone: What it binds is not known.

The sample here was peripheral blood, taken on day 0 of AZD1222 vaccination. This receptor was identified in an adult in good health.

In DNA form, the CDR3 reads TGTGCCACCAGCAAAGGACAGGGGGCGAGTGGCTACACCTTC. Its translation is CATSKGQGASGYTF. The chain recombines TRBV15 with TRBJ1-2; 11 nucleotides line up with TRBD1. Germline V CDR1 and CDR2: LNHNV, YYDKDF (reference sequence). CDR3 length: 14 residues. V trimming: 4 bases; J trimming: 7 bases; junction bases outside the gene matches: 5.